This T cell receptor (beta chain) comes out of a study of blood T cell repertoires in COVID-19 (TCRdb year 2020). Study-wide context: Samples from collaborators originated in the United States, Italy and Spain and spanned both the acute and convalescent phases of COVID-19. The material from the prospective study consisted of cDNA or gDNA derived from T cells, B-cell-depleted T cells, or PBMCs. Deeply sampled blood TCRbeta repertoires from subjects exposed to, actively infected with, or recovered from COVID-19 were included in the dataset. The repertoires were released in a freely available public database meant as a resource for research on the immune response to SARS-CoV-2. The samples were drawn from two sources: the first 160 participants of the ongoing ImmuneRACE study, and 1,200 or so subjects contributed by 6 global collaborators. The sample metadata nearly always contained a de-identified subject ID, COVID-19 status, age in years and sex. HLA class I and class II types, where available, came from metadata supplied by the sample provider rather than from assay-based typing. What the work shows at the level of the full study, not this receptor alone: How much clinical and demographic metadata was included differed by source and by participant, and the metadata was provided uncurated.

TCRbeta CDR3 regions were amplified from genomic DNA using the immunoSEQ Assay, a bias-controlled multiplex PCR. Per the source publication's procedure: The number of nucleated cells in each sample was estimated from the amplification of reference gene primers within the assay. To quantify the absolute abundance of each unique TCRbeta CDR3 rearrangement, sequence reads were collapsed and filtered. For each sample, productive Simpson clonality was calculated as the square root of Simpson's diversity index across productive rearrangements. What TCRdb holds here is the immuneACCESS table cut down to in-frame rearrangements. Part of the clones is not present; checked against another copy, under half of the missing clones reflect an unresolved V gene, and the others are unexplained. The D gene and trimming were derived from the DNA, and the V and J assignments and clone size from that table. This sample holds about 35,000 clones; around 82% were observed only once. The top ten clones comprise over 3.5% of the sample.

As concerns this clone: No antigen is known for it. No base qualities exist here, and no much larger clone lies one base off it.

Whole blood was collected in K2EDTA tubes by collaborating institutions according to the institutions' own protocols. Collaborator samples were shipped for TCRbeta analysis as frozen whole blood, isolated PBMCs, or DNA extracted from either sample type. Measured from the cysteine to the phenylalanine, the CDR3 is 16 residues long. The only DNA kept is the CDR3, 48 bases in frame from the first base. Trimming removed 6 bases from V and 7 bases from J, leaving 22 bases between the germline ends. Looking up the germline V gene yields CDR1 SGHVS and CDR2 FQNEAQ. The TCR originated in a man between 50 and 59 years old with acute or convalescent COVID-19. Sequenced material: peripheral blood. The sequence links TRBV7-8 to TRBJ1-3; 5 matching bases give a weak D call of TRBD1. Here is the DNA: TGTGCCAGCAGTGGGGAACCGGACACGGTAATCAACACCATATATTTT. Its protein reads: CASSGEPDTVINTIYF.